What follows describes a single T cell receptor beta chain. Its antigen is currently unknown. V trimming: 3 bases; J trimming: 3 bases; junction bases outside the gene matches: 13. The CDR3 consists of 18 residues. Germline V gene lookup returns CDR1 MGHRA and CDR2 YSYEKL. The data stem from a study of PD-1 blockade in classical Hodgkin lymphoma. Study-level results: Why repertoires differed is undefined; disease activity or prior therapy possibly contributed. Reported baseline diversity: healthy donors highest, relapsed/refractory patients lowest.

Assay used: immunoSEQ multiplex PCR; TCRdb lists only in-frame clones, some missing. Among around 2,900 clones listed, roughly 70% were seen once. The sample's time point: newly diagnosed, previously untreated cHL patient sample. CD8+ T cells were isolated from thawed PBMCs by magnetic negative selection. The sequence came from a human donor with classical Hodgkin lymphoma. V usage is TRBV4-1 and J usage is TRBJ1-4; 7 bases are a match to TRBD1. The sequencing input was CD8+ T cells from blood. DNA of the CDR3: TGCGCCAGCAGCCACGTCGAGAAGGGGGCGACGGCTAATGAAAAACTGTTTTTT. It codes for CASSHVEKGATANEKLFF.